This T cell receptor (beta chain) emerged from a study of post-analysis software for immune sequencing data (dated by TCRdb to about 2015). About the study as a whole: Relapsing-remitting, secondary progressive and progressive-relapsing multiple sclerosis were recorded as disease courses, and subtype annotation was lacking for some patients. The patient repertoires were set against 11 previously published healthy control repertoires from donors whose ages ranged from 6 to 25 years. A subset of samples was prepared in parallel using single-end sample barcoding, then pooled and co-amplified after Illumina adapter ligation.

This clonotype has a handful of counts. It lacks a known antigen. Base qualities are not recorded, but no much larger clone differs from it by a single base. Libraries were built with PCR. The instrument was an Illumina HiSeq 2500. Unique molecular identifiers were incorporated into TCR beta cDNA libraries to reduce PCR and sequencing biases. About 500,000 cDNA molecules were obtained for every 1 to 10 million input T cells, so each molecule roughly corresponded to one T cell. The patient libraries were prepared and sequenced using the same protocol as the earlier healthy control dataset. Samples belonging to the same batch were prepared together, multiplexed and sequenced on a shared HiSeq lane. The original methods were these. Raw barcoded reads were processed with MIGEC, discarding single-read molecular identifier groups before consensus assembly and CDR3 extraction. VDJtools was used for post-analysis of the clonotype tables, with diversity normalized by down-sampling every dataset to the smallest sample size. Repertoire overlap clustering matched CDR3 amino acid but not nucleotide sequences to correct batch-related cross-sample contamination. In-frame beta chains were kept once TCRdb had trimmed the public reads at Q25 with fastp and called clones with MiXCR. Each entry merges the rows of one CDR3 protein and shows their most common DNA and genes. These V and J calls rely on TCRdb rather than the paper's analysis. This sample is represented by over 700,000 distinct CDR3 sequences; around 27% of them were singletons. Roughly 0.53% of the sample belongs to the ten largest clones.

To demonstrate the VDJtools post-analysis software, the study profiled TCR beta repertoires from the peripheral blood of around 13 young patients with multiple sclerosis. The multiple sclerosis patients were children and adolescents between about 6 and 16 years of age. Paper-wide results and their limitations: When samples were clustered directly using the F measure, samples prepared in the same batch co-clustered strongly, which prompted a batch-effect correction. The control group was slightly older than the multiple sclerosis patient group. Normalized Chao1 diversity was significantly lower in multiple sclerosis patients than controls, suggesting substantial peripheral T-cell clonal expansion.

Material: blood. This receptor was identified in a girl aged 10 to 17 with multiple sclerosis.

In nucleotide form, the sequence is TGCAGTGCTCGCCTGGGGGGCGGACCGAACACCGGGGAGCTGTTTTTT. Its amino acids are CSARLGGGPNTGELFF. The chain joins TRBV20-1 to TRBJ2-2; the D gene may be TRBD1 or TRBD2, since each aligns over 6 bases. V and J are truncated by 5 bases and 0 bases respectively, leaving an intervening sequence of 16 bases. Counted from cysteine to phenylalanine, this CDR3 has 16 amino acids. Left in the record is the CDR3 DNA by itself, 48 bases read in frame from the first base. For CDR1 and CDR2, the germline V gene (reference sequence) lists DFQATT and SNEGSKA.